Listed here are 30 T cell receptor beta chains from one sample, sequenced in a study of blood T cells in healthy people across ages. Primers used in a second PCR of roughly 6 to 12 cycles were a sample-barcoded 5' primer and a J-beta primer mix. TCRdb re-derived calls from the 5' RACE reads in MiXCR, one entry per CDR3 protein. This sample yields some 780,000 distinct CDR3 sequences, of which about 61% are seen a single time; around a quarter belongs to the top ten. Sample: blood. The receptors stem from a man aged 40-50 years in good health.

The chain is built from TRBV7-3 and TRBJ1-2, with 11 nucleotides matching TRBD1. J gave up 6 bases and V 5 bases, and 11 bases lay outside the gene matches. The CDR3 covers 16 residues. The germline CDR1 and CDR2 sequences are SGHTA and FQGTGA. CDR3 protein: CASSKPGQGVSDGYTF. The CDR3 coding sequence is TGTGCCAGCAGCAAACCGGGACAGGGGGTTTCGGATGGCTACACCTTC.

The J gene is TRBJ2-2, the V gene TRBV4-1; TRBD2 matches at 12 bases. V lost 0 bases to trimming and J lost 8 bases; unmatched junction nucleotides: 4. Germline V gene data show CDR1 as MGHRA and CDR2 as YSYEKL. This CDR3 is 16 amino acids long. The CDR3 DNA reads as TGCGCCAGCAGCCAAGAAGGACTAGCGGGACGTGGGGAGCTGTTTTTT. The encoded protein is CASSQEGLAGRGELFF.

This clonotype was counted between two and nine times. The chain employs TRBV5-1 and TRBJ2-1; 14 bases are shared with TRBD2. Germline loops: CDR1 SGHRS, CDR2 YFSETQ. With 0 bases clipped from V and 9 bases from J, the junction kept 5 bases outside the gene matches. This CDR3 region has 16 residues. The CDR3 reads CASSLEGTSGSGEQFF. The DNA of the CDR3 is TGCGCCAGCAGCTTGGAGGGGACTAGCGGGAGTGGTGAGCAGTTCTTC.

This clonotype turned up a few times. This sequence joins TRBV2 and TRBJ1-2; 9 bases match TRBD1. The V and J ends lost 10 bases and 8 bases, in that order; junction bases with no gene match: 14. CDR1 is SNHLY, CDR2 FYNNEI, per germline. The CDR3 spans 14 residues. The chain's CDR3 is CATVLTGGSGGYTF. In nucleotides, the CDR3 is TGTGCCACCGTGCTTACAGGGGGCTCGGGAGGCTACACCTTC. The whole variable domain, filled in from reference TRBV2 and TRBJ1-2, reads EPEVTQTPSHQVTQMGQEVILRCVPISNHLYFYWYRQILGQKVEFLVSFYNNEISEKSEIFDDQFSVERPDGSNFTLKIRSTKLEDSAMYFCATVLTGGSGGYTFGSGTRLTVV.

This chain uses TRBV7-2 with TRBJ2-7; D gene ambiguous. TRBJ2-5 matches the DNA end more closely, so the J call is doubtful. Germline CDR1 and CDR2: SGHTA and FQGNSA. The CDR3 is made up of 17 amino acids. The CDR3 reads CASSYTIRAHTEETQYF. The CDR3 DNA sequence: TGTGCCAGCAGCTACACCATTCGGGCGCACACAGAAGAGACCCAGTACTTC.

The J gene is TRBJ1-5, the V gene TRBV20-1; TRBD1 is a possible D gene (5 bases). The CDR3 has 13 residues. The V end was cut by 7 bases, the J end by 3 bases, with 13 bases between. Germline-derived CDR1 and CDR2 are DFQATT and SNEGSKA (reference sequence). The CDR3 sequence: CSVGEGVNQPQHF. CDR3 DNA: TGCAGTGTTGGGGAAGGGGTCAATCAGCCCCAGCATTTT.

This chain uses TRBV20-1 with TRBJ1-5, with D uncertain. This CDR3 is 14 amino acids long. Germline values: CDR1 DFQATT, CDR2 SNEGSKA (reference sequence). Trimming cost V 4 bases and J 0 bases, with 10 bases left between them. CDR3 protein: CSAKDGSSNQPQHF. CDR3 DNA sequence: TGCAGTGCTAAGGACGGGAGTAGCAATCAGCCCCAGCATTTT.

The gene calls are TRBV5-4 and TRBJ2-4; TRBD1 aligns across 9 bases. The DNA matches TRBJ2-7 better at its end, which makes the J call doubtful. The V gene's germline CDR1 is SGHNT and CDR2 YYREEE (reference sequence). The CDR3 sequence is 14 residues long. The CDR3 spells CASSWDRVVYEQYF. DNA of the CDR3: TGTGCCAGCAGCTGGGACAGGGTTGTATACGAGCAGTACTTC.

The gene calls are TRBV4-2 and TRBJ2-1, with TRBD2 matching 14 bases. The CDR3 is made up of 19 amino acids. J lost 8 bases, V lost 0 bases, and 12 bases had no gene match. Germline V lookup: CDR1 LGHNA, CDR2 YNFKEQ. The CDR3 spells CASSQEKIPGLAGEYEQFF. The CDR3 DNA is TGTGCCAGCAGCCAAGAGAAAATTCCGGGACTAGCGGGAGAGTATGAGCAGTTCTTC.

This clonotype was observed a few times. J is TRBJ2-3 and V is TRBV7-2; possibly TRBD1 for D (5 bases). V lost 4 bases and J 4 bases, leaving 6 bases between the germline ends. Germline loops: CDR1 SGHTA, CDR2 FQGNSA. The CDR3 is made up of 12 amino acids. CDR3 DNA: TGTGCCAGCAGCTGGACATCAGATACGCAGTATTTT. This encodes CASSWTSDTQYF.

The genes are TRBV6-4 and TRBJ2-1; the D is unclear. This CDR3 has 13 residues. The germline gives CDR1 MRHNA, CDR2 SNTAGT. The V and J ends lost 3 bases and 10 bases respectively, with 13 bases between them. CDR3 nucleotide sequence: TGTGCCAGCAGTGAAAATGAAGGCAGCGAGCAGTTCTTC. Its translation is CASSENEGSEQFF.

This rearrangement joins TRBV6-1 to TRBJ2-1; 11 bases agree with TRBD1. Germline CDR1 MNHNS, CDR2 SASEGT. The CDR3 runs to 15 residues. Trimming took 5 bases from V and 8 from J; bases not matched to a gene: 8. The CDR3 sequence: CASSSGTGGLDEQFF. In DNA, the CDR3 is TGTGCCAGCAGTAGCGGGACAGGGGGTTTGGATGAGCAGTTCTTC.

V is TRBV4-2 and J is TRBJ2-6; D uncertain. The CDR3 loop spans 15 amino acids. The germline V gene has CDR1 LGHNA and CDR2 YNFKEQ. Trimming removed 2 bases at V and 4 bases at J, with 9 bases between. The CDR3 coding sequence is TGTGCCAGCAGCCAATATGGGTTGGGGGCCAACGTCCTGACTTTC. Translated, it gives CASSQYGLGANVLTF.

This clonotype was seen a few times. This could be a read error, since a much larger clone is one nucleotide away. The chain uses TRBV6-6 and TRBJ1-4; D not resolved. Germline V CDR1 and CDR2: MNHNY, SVGAGI (reference sequence). The CDR3 length is 16 residues. The DNA of the CDR3 is TGTGCCGGCAGTGACCGGAACACCTTAAAGGATGAAAAACTGTTTTTT. Protein sequence: CAGSDRNTLKDEKLFF.

On this clonotype itself: The junction departs from the called germline gene at one end, perhaps through a read error. The chain joins TRBV7-9 to TRBJ2-3; no reliable D call. Germline V gene lookup returns CDR1 SEHNR and CDR2 FQNEAQ (reference sequence). The length of the CDR3 is 12 residues. CDR3 in amino acids: CASRLEADTQYF. In DNA form, the CDR3 reads TGTGCCAGCAGGTTAGAAGCAGATACGCAGTATTTT.

This clonotype was seen only a few times. The chain carries TRBV20-1 and TRBJ2-1; TRBD2 agrees at 8 bases. CDR3 length equals 13 residues. V gave up 3 bases and J gave up 9 bases; unmatched junction bases: 7. Per germline, CDR1 DFQATT and CDR2 SNEGSKA (reference sequence). The CDR3 DNA follows: TGCAGTGCTAGTACCGGGGGGGCCACTGAGCAGTTCTTC. As protein: CSASTGGATEQFF.

This chain uses TRBV25-1 with TRBJ2-6; the D gene could be TRBD1 or TRBD2 (5 bases each). CDR3 length: 17 amino acids. The ends were cut back, 8 bases at V and 0 bases at J, with 17 bases in the middle. Germline V CDR1 and CDR2: MGHDK, SYGVNS. CDR3 nucleotides: TGTGCCAGCCGTAGAGGGACGGATCCCTCTGGGGCCAACGTCCTGACTTTC. Protein: CASRRGTDPSGANVLTF.

The rearrangement joins TRBV5-1 to TRBJ2-5; D is tentatively TRBD1 or TRBD2 (5 bases each). Germline values: CDR1 SGHRS, CDR2 YFSETQ. The CDR3 is 14 amino acids. Trimming removed 4 bases at V and 4 bases at J, with 14 bases between. The CDR3 DNA reads TGCGCCAGCAGCACGGACGGGGCCTTAGAGACCCAGTACTTC. This codes for CASSTDGALETQYF.

This clonotype showed up just a few times. V gene TRBV21-1 combines with J gene TRBJ2-7. TRBV21-1 counts as a pseudogene. The CDR3 is 14 amino acids. This CDR3 reads CASSKAVWTYEQYF. In nucleotides, the CDR3 is TGTGCCAGCAGCAAAGCGGTCTGGACCTACGAGCAGTACTTC.

The chain carries TRBV20-1 and TRBJ2-3; no firm D call. This CDR3 comprises 13 residues. CDR1 is DFQATT, CDR2 SNEGSKA, per germline (reference sequence). Between the trimmed V and J ends, which lost 6 bases and 4 bases, there was a span of 14 bases. The CDR3: CSAPSPVADTQYF. Written as DNA, the CDR3 is TGCAGTGCCCCCTCCCCGGTGGCAGATACGCAGTATTTT.

The J gene is TRBJ2-3, the V gene TRBV25-1; D may be TRBD2 (5 bases). Germline CDR1 and CDR2: MGHDK and SYGVNS. Deletions cut 4 bases from V and 0 bases from J, with 14 bases between. This CDR3 is built from 16 residues. CDR3 amino acids: CASSGYQDSSTDTQYF. CDR3 bases: TGTGCCAGCAGTGGATACCAGGACTCTAGCACAGATACGCAGTATTTT.

This clonotype was counted ten times or more. This sequence joins TRBV7-9 and TRBJ2-4; D may correspond to TRBD1 or TRBD2 (5 bases each). The ends were cut back, 6 bases at V and 9 bases at J, with 21 bases in the middle. Germline V gives CDR1 SEHNR, CDR2 FQNEAQ (reference sequence). The CDR3 has 15 residues. CDR3 sequence reads: CASSSVGTDLGIQYF. The CDR3, as DNA: TGTGCCAGCAGTTCCGTTGGGACCGACCTGGGCATTCAGTACTTC.

This chain uses TRBV5-1 with TRBJ2-1; 8 bases match TRBD2. Unmatched junction bases numbered 10, after V lost 4 bases and J lost 7 bases. The germline V gene encodes CDR1 SGHRS and CDR2 YFSETQ. This CDR3 has 15 residues. CDR3 in amino acids: CASSPTAGGPNEQFF. The CDR3 nucleotides read TGCGCCAGCAGCCCCACTGCGGGGGGTCCGAATGAGCAGTTCTTC.

This clonotype was recorded only once. Its ends do not fully match the called genes, so a read error is possible. The genes are TRBV7-7 and TRBJ2-5, with 7 bases identical to TRBD2. The CDR3 is made up of 15 amino acids. Germline V gene lookup returns CDR1 SSHAT and CDR2 FNYEAQ (reference sequence). The CDR3 spells CASSDPVGGSETQYF. Here the CDR3 DNA reads TGTGCTAGCAGCGATCCGGTGGGAGGGTCGGAGACCCAGTACTTC.

This clonotype was counted once. The chain joins TRBV7-6 to TRBJ2-5; 7 bases line up with TRBD1. The CDR3 has 15 amino acids. The germline CDR1 and CDR2 sequences are SGHVS and FNYEAQ. V dropped 5 bases and J dropped 5; count of bases not matched to a gene: 11. The CDR3 DNA sequence: TGTGCCAGCAGCCCCGAACCGACAGGGAAGGAGACCCAGTACTTC. Residues: CASSPEPTGKETQYF.

This chain connects TRBV29-1 to TRBJ1-4; the match to TRBD1 covers 7 bases. The CDR3 loop spans 14 amino acids. From germline, CDR1 is SQVTM and CDR2 ANQGSEA. J gave up 0 bases and V 6 bases, and 4 bases lay outside the gene matches. In nucleotides, the CDR3 is TGCAGCGTGAGAGACAGGGCAACTAATGAAAAACTGTTTTTT. This translates into CSVRDRATNEKLFF.

The chain joins TRBV20-1 to TRBJ2-4; 7 positions agree with TRBD2. The J call may be faulty, since TRBJ2-5 better matches the DNA end. CDR3 length: 14 amino acids. In germline, CDR1 is DFQATT, CDR2 SNEGSKA (reference sequence). CDR3 sequence: CSARPSGIQETQYF. The CDR3 nucleotides are TGCAGTGCTAGACCTAGCGGAATACAAGAGACCCAGTACTTC.

The chain joins TRBV12-3 or TRBV12-4 to TRBJ2-6, with unresolved D. The ends were cut back, 1 base at V and 0 bases at J, with 16 bases in the middle. There are 19 residues in the CDR3. Here the CDR3 reads CASSLVFTGRISGANVLTF. The CDR3 DNA is TGTGCCAGCAGTTTAGTTTTTACGGGTCGGATCTCTGGGGCCAACGTCCTGACTTTC.

Points on this clonotype: At one of its ends the junction is not consistent with the germline gene, which may arise from a read error. For the CDR3, the DNA is TGTGCCAGCAGTTACGCTCCCGGGACAGAGCAAGAGGCCCAGTACTTC. Residues: CASSYAPGTEQEAQYF. The chain carries TRBV6-6 and TRBJ2-5, with TRBD1 identical over 7 bases. The CDR3 covers 16 residues. From germline, CDR1 is MNHNY and CDR2 SVGAGI (reference sequence).

This clonotype was counted a single time. This chain joins TRBV7-9 and TRBJ2-7; TRBD2 aligns across 8 bases. Germline V gives CDR1 SEHNR, CDR2 FQNEAQ (reference sequence). V gave up 9 bases and J gave up 0 bases; unmatched junction bases: 10. CDR3 length: 15 amino acids. The CDR3 DNA reads as TGTGCCAGTGTAGGGAGGCGGGAGGTCTCCTACGAGCAGTACTTC. It codes for CASVGRREVSYEQYF.